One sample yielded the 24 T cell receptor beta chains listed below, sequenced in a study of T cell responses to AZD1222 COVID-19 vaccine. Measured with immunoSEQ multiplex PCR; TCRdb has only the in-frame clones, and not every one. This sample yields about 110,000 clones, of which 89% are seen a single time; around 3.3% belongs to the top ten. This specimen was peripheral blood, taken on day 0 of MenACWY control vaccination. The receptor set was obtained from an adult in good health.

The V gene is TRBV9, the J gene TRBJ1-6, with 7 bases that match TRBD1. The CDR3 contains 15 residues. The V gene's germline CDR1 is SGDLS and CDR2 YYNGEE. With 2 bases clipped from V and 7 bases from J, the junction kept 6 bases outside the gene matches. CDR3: CASSVSRGGNSPLHF. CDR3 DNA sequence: TGTGCCAGCAGCGTTAGCAGGGGGGGGAATTCACCCCTCCACTTT.

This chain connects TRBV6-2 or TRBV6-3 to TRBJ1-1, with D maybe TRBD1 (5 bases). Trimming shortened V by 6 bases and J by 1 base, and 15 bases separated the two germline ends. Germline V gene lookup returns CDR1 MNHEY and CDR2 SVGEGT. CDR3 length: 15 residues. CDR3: CASSLSGGGNTEAFF. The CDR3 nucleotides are TGTGCCAGCAGCTTATCGGGGGGAGGGAACACTGAAGCTTTCTTT.

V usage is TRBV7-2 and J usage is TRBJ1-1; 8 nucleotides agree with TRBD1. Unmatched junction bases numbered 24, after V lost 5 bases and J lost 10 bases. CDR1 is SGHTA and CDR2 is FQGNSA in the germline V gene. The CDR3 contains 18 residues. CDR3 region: CASSTLDRERSLRVSAFF. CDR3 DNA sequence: TGTGCCAGCAGCACCCTGGACAGGGAACGGTCTCTAAGAGTATCAGCTTTCTTT.

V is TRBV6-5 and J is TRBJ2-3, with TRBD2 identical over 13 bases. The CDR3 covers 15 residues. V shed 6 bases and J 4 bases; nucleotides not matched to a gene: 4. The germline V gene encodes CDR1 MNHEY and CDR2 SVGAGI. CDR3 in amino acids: CASSPLAGGPDTQYF. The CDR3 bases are TGTGCCAGCAGCCCACTAGCGGGGGGGCCAGATACGCAGTATTTT.

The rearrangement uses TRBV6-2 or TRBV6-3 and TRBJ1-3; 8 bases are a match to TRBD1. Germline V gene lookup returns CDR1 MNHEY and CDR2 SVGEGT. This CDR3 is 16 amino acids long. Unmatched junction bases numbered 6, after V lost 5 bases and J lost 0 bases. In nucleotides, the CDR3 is TGTGCCAGCAGTAACGACCAGGGGGCCTCTGGAAACACCATATATTTT. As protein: CASSNDQGASGNTIYF.

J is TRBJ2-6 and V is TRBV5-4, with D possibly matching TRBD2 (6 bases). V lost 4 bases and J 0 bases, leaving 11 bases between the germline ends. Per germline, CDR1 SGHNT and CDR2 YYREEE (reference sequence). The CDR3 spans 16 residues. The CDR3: CASSDLGGSGANVLTF. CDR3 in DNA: TGTGCCAGCAGCGATCTGGGGGGCTCTGGGGCCAACGTCCTGACTTTC.

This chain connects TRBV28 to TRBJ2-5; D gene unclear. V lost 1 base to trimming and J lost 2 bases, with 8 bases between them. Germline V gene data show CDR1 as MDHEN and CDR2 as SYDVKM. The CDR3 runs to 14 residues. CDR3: CASSLSLLQETQYF. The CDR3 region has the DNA TGTGCCAGCAGTTTATCGCTCCTTCAAGAGACCCAGTACTTC.

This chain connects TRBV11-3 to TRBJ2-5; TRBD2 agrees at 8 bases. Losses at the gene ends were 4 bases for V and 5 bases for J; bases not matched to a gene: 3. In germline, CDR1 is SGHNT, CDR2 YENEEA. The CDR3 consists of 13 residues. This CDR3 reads CASSSRGGETQYF. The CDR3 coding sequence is TGTGCCAGCAGCTCGCGCGGGGGGGAGACCCAGTACTTC.

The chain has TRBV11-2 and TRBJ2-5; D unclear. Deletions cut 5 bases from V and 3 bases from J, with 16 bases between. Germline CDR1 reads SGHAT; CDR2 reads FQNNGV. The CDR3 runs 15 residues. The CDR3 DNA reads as TGTGCCAGCAGCCCCCGCCCGGGCGCAAAAGAGACCCAGTACTTC. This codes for CASSPRPGAKETQYF.

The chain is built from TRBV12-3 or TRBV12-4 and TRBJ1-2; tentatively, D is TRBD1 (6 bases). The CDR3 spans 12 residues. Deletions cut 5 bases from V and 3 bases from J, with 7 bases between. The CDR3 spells CASSTGYYGYTF. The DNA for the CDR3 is TGTGCCAGCAGTACAGGGTACTATGGCTACACCTTC.

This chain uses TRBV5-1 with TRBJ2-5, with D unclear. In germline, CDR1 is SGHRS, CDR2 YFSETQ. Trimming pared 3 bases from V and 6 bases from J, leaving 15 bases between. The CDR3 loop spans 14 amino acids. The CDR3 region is CASSSLGDVKTQYF. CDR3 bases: TGCGCCAGCAGCTCGTTAGGAGACGTGAAGACCCAGTACTTC.

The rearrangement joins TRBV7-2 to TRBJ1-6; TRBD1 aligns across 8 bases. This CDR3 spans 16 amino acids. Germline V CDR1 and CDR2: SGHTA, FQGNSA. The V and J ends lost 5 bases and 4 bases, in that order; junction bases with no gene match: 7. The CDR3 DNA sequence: TGTGCCAGCAGCCGCAACCGGGACAGGTATAATTCACCCCTCCACTTT. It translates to CASSRNRDRYNSPLHF.

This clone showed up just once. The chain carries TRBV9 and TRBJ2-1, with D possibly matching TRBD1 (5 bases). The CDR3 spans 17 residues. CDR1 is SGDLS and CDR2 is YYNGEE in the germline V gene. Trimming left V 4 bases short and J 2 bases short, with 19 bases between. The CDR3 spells CASSSTSGLGTYNEQFF. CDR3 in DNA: TGTGCCAGCAGCTCCACCTCAGGGTTGGGGACCTACAATGAGCAGTTCTTC.

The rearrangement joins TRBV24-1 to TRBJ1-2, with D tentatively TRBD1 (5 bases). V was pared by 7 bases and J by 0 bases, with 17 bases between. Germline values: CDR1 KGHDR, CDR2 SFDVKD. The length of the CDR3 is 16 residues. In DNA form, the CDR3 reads TGTGCCACCAGGGGGCCCGGGGCCGCACCTAACTATGGCTACACCTTC. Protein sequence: CATRGPGAAPNYGYTF.

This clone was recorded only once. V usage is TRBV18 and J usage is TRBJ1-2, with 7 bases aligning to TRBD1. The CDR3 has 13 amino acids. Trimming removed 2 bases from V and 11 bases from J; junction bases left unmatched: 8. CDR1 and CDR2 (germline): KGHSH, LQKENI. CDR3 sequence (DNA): TGTGCCAGCTCACCATCCCGGGACAGAGAGTACACCTTC. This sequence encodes CASSPSRDREYTF.

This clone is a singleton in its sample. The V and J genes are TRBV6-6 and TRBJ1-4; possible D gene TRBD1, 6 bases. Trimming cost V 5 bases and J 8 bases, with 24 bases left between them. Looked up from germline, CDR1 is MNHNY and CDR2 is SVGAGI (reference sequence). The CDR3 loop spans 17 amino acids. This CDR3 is CASSPSGQTNQGEKLFF. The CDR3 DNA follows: TGTGCCAGCAGTCCGTCCGGACAGACTAACCAAGGGGAAAAACTGTTTTTT.

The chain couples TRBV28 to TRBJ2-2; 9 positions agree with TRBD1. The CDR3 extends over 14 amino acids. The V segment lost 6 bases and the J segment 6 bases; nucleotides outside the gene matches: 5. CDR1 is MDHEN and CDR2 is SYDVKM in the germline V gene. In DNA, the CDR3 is TGTGCCAGCAGACAGGGGGCGAGGGCCGGGGAGCTGTTTTTT. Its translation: CASRQGARAGELFF.

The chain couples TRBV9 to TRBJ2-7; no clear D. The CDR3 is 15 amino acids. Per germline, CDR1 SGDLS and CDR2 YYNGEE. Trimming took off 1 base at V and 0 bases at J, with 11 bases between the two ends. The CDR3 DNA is TGTGCCAGCAGCGTAAGGAGCGCCAGCTCCTACGAGCAGTACTTC. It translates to CASSVRSASSYEQYF.

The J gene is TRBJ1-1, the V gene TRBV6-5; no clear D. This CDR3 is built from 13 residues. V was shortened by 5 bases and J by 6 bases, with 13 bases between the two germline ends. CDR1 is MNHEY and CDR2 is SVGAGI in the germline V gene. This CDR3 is CASSSFLGPEAFF. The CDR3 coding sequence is TGTGCCAGCAGTAGCTTTCTCGGACCTGAAGCTTTCTTT.

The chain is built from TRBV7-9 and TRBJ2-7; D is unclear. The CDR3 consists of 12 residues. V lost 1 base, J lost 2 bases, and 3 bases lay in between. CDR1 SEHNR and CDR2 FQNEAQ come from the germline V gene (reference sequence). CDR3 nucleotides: TGTGCCAGCAGCTTAGGTACCTACGAGCAGTACTTC. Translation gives CASSLGTYEQYF.

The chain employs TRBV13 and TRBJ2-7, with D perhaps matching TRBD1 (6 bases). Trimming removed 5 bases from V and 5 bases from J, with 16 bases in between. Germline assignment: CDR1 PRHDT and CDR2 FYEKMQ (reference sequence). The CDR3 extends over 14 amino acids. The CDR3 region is CASSAYRAVHEQYF. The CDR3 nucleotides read TGTGCCAGCAGCGCCTACAGGGCAGTACACGAGCAGTACTTC.

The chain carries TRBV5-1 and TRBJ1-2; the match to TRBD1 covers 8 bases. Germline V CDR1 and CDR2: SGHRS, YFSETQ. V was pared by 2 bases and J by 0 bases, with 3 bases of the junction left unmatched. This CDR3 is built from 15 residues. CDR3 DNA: TGCGCCAGCAGCTTACAGGGGGGAGCTAACTATGGCTACACCTTC. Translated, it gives CASSLQGGANYGYTF.

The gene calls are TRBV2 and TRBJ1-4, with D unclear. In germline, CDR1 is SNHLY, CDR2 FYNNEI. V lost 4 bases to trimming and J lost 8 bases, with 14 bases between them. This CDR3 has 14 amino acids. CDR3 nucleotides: TGTGCCAGCAGTGGGGAGAGAATGGGGGAAAAACTGTTTTTT. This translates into CASSGERMGEKLFF.

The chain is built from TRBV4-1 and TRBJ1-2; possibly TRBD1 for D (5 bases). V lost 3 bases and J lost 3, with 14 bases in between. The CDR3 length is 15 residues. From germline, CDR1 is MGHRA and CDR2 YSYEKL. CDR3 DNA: TGCGCCAGCAGCCAGATCTGGGGGAGGGACTATGGCTACACCTTC. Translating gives CASSQIWGRDYGYTF.